A single sample gave rise to the 17 T cell receptor beta chains below, sequenced in a study of T-cell reconstitution after alpha-beta-depleted transplantation in children. Molecular barcoding with unique molecular identifiers was used for the TCRbeta library. TCRdb passed the PCR reads through MiXCR, listing each CDR3 protein once. Of 550,000 to 600,000 distinct CDR3 sequences listed, roughly 23% are singletons. This specimen was PBMCs, mostly from graft donor cells, taken 360 days after TCRalphabeta/CD19-depleted stem cell transplant. These receptors were obtained from a boy younger than two who had a stem cell transplant for acute myeloid leukemia, so the T cells may come from the graft donor.

This clonotype was seen many times. This rearrangement joins TRBV29-1 to TRBJ2-7, with D unresolved. V lost 6 bases, J lost 0 bases, and 9 bases lay in between. CDR1 is SQVTM and CDR2 is ANQGSEA in the germline V gene. The CDR3 has 12 amino acids. CDR3 sequence: CSVADSSYEQYF. CDR3 in DNA: TGCAGCGTGGCCGACTCCTCCTACGAGCAGTACTTC.

This clonotype was recorded a few times. The V and J genes are TRBV19 and TRBJ2-2; a weak D match, TRBD1 (6 bases). The germline V and J ends were trimmed by 3 bases and 3 bases, with 11 bases remaining between them. Germline V gives CDR1 LNHDA, CDR2 SQIVND (reference sequence). The CDR3 has 15 amino acids. This CDR3 reads CASSISAGDTGELFF. The CDR3 DNA reads as TGTGCCAGTAGTATCAGTGCAGGGGACACCGGGGAGCTGTTTTTT.

The chain is built from TRBV4-3 and TRBJ2-3, with 8 nucleotides matching TRBD2. This CDR3 spans 17 amino acids. V shed 5 bases, J shed 5 bases, and the junction held 15 bases outside the gene matches. The germline CDR1 and CDR2 sequences are LGHNA and YSLEER. The chain's CDR3 is CASSSSGFAGGRDTQYF. The CDR3 DNA is TGCGCCAGCAGCTCCTCCGGATTTGCGGGGGGCAGAGATACGCAGTATTTT.

This chain joins TRBV6-5 and TRBJ2-7; 7 bases agree with TRBD1. With V trimmed by 2 bases and J by 7 bases, 5 bases remained unmatched. CDR1 is MNHEY, CDR2 SVGAGI, per germline. The CDR3 loop spans 13 amino acids. The CDR3 reads CASSYADRREQYV. CDR3 sequence (DNA): TGTGCCAGCAGTTACGCGGACAGGAGGGAGCAGTACGTC.

The V and J genes are TRBV4-2 and TRBJ2-5; 11 nucleotides align to TRBD2. CDR3 size: 17 residues. V gave up 4 bases and J gave up 5 bases; unmatched junction bases: 12. Per the germline V gene, CDR1 is LGHNA and CDR2 is YNFKEQ. CDR3 residues: CASSPGGGSGGAETQYF. Here the CDR3 DNA reads TGTGCCAGCAGCCCGGGGGGTGGTAGCGGGGGGGCGGAGACCCAGTACTTC.

This clonotype occurred a few times. The genes are TRBV20-1 and TRBJ2-7; 8 bases agree with TRBD2. V lost 6 bases to trimming and J lost 1 base; unmatched junction nucleotides: 14. Germline loops: CDR1 DFQATT, CDR2 SNEGSKA (reference sequence). CDR3 size: 16 residues. CDR3 DNA sequence: TGCAGTGCCCGGGGGGGCAGCCCGAACGAGTCCTACGAGCAGTACGTC. This encodes CSARGGSPNESYEQYV.

This clonotype was observed at least ten times. The chain uses TRBV6-5 and TRBJ1-1; 7 bases fit TRBD1. The germline CDR1 and CDR2 sequences are MNHEY and SVGAGI. The V gene end was trimmed by 2 bases and the J gene end by 0 bases; junction bases not matched to a gene: 9. The CDR3 has 17 amino acids. CDR3 sequence: CASSYGAGGLMNTEAFF. CDR3 coding DNA: TGTGCCAGCAGTTACGGGGCAGGGGGACTCATGAACACTGAAGCTTTCTTT.

This clonotype was counted ten times or more. The rearrangement joins TRBV9 to TRBJ2-3; 7 nucleotides align to TRBD2. Trimming at V came to 2 bases and at J to 3 bases, leaving 18 bases not matched to a gene. CDR1 is SGDLS, CDR2 YYNGEE, per germline. CDR3 size: 19 residues. The CDR3 DNA follows: TGTGCCAGCAGCGTGGGGGGGACCGGGACGACAAAACCTACAGATACGCAGTATTTT. It yields the protein CASSVGGTGTTKPTDTQYF.

Only a few counts were recorded for this clonotype. The V and J genes are TRBV18 and TRBJ2-1, with TRBD2 as a possible D gene (6 bases). CDR3 length: 13 residues. The V gene's germline CDR1 is KGHSH and CDR2 LQKENI. Deletions cut 3 bases from V and 10 bases from J, with 13 bases between. The DNA of the CDR3 is TGTGCCAGCTCACCCCAGCGGGTTAGAGAGCAGTTCTTC. Translation: CASSPQRVREQFF.

The V and J genes are TRBV28 and TRBJ1-5; 10 nucleotides align to TRBD1. V lost 5 bases and J lost 0; bases outside the gene matches: 13. Germline CDR1 and CDR2: MDHEN and SYDVKM. The CDR3 length is 19 residues. This CDR3 reads CASSTFDRGRGHSNQPQHF. CDR3 in DNA: TGTGCCAGCAGTACCTTCGACAGGGGGCGGGGTCATAGCAATCAGCCCCAGCATTTT.

This clonotype was seen a few times. The V call is TRBV20-1, the J call TRBJ1-1; D is perhaps TRBD1 (6 bases). The CDR3 has 13 amino acids. V was cut by 5 bases and J by 3 bases, with 13 bases left in between. The germline V gene encodes CDR1 DFQATT and CDR2 SNEGSKA (reference sequence). The CDR3 protein is CSAPQGIYTEAFF. CDR3 bases: TGCAGTGCTCCTCAGGGGATCTACACTGAAGCTTTCTTT.

In this sample, this clonotype turned up many times. This chain connects TRBV4-3 to TRBJ1-1; D not resolved. V gave up 1 base and J gave up 7 bases, with 4 bases separating them. CDR1 is LGHNA, CDR2 YSLEER, per germline. There are 11 residues in the CDR3. CDR3 amino acids: CASSQGGEAFF. As DNA, the CDR3 is TGCGCCAGCAGCCAAGGGGGTGAAGCTTTCTTT.

Only a few counts were recorded for this clonotype. The chain has TRBV27 and TRBJ2-3; 7 bases line up with TRBD1. The CDR3 is 15 residues long. The trim removed 3 bases at V and 3 bases at J, leaving 6 bases unmatched. Germline V gene lookup returns CDR1 MNHEY and CDR2 SMNVEV (reference sequence). CDR3 coding DNA: TGTGCCAGCAGTTTGATGGGACAGCTAACAGATACGCAGTATTTT. It yields the protein CASSLMGQLTDTQYF.

This clonotype showed up just a few times. The J gene is TRBJ2-3, the V gene TRBV7-3; TRBD2 matches at 9 bases. With 3 bases clipped from V and 1 base from J, the junction kept 2 bases outside the gene matches. CDR1 is SGHTA and CDR2 is FQGTGA in the germline V gene. This CDR3 spans 15 amino acids. CDR3 bases: TGTGCCAGCAGCTTGATAGCGGGGGGCACAGATACGCAGTATTTT. Encoded protein: CASSLIAGGTDTQYF.

V gene TRBV7-6 combines with J gene TRBJ2-5, with TRBD1 as a possible D gene (6 bases). Germline values: CDR1 SGHVS, CDR2 FNYEAQ. The V end lost 1 base, the J end lost 2 bases, and 20 bases lay between the germline ends. This CDR3 region has 18 residues. CDR3 amino acids: CASSLGQLFGQKQETQYF. As DNA, the CDR3 is TGTGCCAGCAGCTTAGGTCAGCTATTTGGACAGAAACAAGAGACCCAGTACTTC.

The chain joins TRBV7-6 to TRBJ2-3, with 9 bases matching TRBD2. Unmatched junction bases numbered 5, after V lost 0 bases and J lost 4 bases. The germline CDR1 and CDR2 sequences are SGHVS and FNYEAQ. The CDR3 is 16 residues long. Written as DNA, the CDR3 is TGTGCCAGCAGCTTAGCTAGCGGGGGTCTGCCAGATACGCAGTATTTT. Protein product: CASSLASGGLPDTQYF.

This clonotype was recorded many times. The chain employs TRBV6-5 and TRBJ1-1; perhaps TRBD1 as D (6 bases). Trimming shortened V by 2 bases and J by 5 bases, and 9 bases separated the two germline ends. This CDR3 comprises 13 residues. Germline CDR1 is MNHEY and CDR2 is SVGAGI. The CDR3 reads CASSYGGQTEAFF. CDR3 sequence (DNA): TGTGCCAGCAGTTACGGGGGGCAAACTGAAGCTTTCTTT.